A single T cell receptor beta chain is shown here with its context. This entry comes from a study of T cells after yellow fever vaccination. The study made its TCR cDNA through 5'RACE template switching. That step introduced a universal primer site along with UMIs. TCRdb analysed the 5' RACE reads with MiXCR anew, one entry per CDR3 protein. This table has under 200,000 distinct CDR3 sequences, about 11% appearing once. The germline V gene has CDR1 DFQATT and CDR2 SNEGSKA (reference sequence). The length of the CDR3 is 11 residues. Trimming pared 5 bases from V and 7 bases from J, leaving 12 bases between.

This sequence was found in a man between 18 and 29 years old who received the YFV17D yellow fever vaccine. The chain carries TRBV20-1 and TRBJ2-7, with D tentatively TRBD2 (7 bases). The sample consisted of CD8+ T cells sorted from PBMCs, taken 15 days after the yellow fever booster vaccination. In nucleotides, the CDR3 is TGCAGTGCTCCCGGGGGGCGGGAGCAGTACGTC. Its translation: CSAPGGREQYV.